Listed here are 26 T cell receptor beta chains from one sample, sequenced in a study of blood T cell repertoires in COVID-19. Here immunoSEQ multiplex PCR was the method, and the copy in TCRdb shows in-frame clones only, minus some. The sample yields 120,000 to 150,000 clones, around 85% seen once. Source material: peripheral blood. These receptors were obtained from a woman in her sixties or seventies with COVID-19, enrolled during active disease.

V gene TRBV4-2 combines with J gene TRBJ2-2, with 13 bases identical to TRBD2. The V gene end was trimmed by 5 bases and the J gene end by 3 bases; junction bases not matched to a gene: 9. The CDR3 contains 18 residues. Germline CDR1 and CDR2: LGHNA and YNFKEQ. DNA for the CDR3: TGTGCCAGCAGCGAAAGACTAGCGGGGGGCTCCGACACCGGGGAGCTGTTTTTT. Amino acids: CASSERLAGGSDTGELFF.

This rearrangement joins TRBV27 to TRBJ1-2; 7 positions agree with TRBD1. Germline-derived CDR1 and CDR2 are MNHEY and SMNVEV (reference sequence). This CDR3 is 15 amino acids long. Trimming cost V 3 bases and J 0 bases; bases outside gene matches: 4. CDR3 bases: TGTGCCAGCAGTTTGAGAGGGGGCCCTAACTATGGCTACACCTTC. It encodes CASSLRGGPNYGYTF.

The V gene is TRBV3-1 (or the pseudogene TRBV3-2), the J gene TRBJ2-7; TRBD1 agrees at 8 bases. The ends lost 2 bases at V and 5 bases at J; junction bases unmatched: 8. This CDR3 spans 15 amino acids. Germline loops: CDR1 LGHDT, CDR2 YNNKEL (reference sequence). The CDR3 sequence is CASSQRRTGLHEQYF. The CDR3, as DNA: TGTGCCAGCAGCCAAAGACGGACAGGGCTCCACGAGCAGTACTTC.

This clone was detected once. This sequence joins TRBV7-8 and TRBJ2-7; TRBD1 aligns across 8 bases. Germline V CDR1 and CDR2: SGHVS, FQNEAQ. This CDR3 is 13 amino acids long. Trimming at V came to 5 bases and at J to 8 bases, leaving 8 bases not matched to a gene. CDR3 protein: CASSPGQGEQQYF. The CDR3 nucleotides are TGTGCCAGCAGCCCCGGACAGGGCGAGCAGCAGTACTTC.

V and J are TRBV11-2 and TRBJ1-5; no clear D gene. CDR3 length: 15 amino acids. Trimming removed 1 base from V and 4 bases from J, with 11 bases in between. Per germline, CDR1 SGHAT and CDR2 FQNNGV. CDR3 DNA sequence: TGTGCCAGCAGCTTAGGACCCCCAGCGAATCAGCCCCAGCATTTT. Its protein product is CASSLGPPANQPQHF.

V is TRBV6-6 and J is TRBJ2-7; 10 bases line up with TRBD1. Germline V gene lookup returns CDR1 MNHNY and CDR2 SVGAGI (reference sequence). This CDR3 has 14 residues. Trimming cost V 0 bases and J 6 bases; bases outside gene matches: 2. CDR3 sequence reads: CASSYSRDRGEQYF. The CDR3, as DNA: TGTGCCAGCAGTTACTCCCGGGACAGGGGCGAGCAGTACTTC.

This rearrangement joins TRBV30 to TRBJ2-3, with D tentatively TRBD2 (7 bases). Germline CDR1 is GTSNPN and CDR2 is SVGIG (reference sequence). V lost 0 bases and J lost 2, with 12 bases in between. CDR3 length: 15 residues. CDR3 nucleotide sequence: TGTGCCTGGAGTGTCCTAGGGGGGGTCACAGATACGCAGTATTTT. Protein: CAWSVLGGVTDTQYF.

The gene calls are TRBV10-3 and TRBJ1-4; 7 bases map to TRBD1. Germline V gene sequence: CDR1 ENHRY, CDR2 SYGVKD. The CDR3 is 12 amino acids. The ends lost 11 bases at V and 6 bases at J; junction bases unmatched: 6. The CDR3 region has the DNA TGTGCCTCCAGGACAGGAGATGAAAAACTGTTTTTT. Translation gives CASRTGDEKLFF.

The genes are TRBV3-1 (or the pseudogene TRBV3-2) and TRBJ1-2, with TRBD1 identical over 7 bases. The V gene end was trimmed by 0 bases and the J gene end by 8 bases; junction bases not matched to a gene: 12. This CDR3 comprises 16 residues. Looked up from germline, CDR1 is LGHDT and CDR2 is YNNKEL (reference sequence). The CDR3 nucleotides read TGTGCCAGCAGCCAAGAGGAGGGACAGCCAAGGGGAGGCTACACCTTC. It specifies CASSQEEGQPRGGYTF.

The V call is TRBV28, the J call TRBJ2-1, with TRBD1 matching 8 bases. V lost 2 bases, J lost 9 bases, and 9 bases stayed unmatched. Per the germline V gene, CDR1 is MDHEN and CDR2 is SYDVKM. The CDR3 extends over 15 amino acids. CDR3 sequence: CASSLLQSTGGEQFF. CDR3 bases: TGTGCCAGCAGTTTACTCCAATCAACAGGGGGTGAGCAGTTCTTC.

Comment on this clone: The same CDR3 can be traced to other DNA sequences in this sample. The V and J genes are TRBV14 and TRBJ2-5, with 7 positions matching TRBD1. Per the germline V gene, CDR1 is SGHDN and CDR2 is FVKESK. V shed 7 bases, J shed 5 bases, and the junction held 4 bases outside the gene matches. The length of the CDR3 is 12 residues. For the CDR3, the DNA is TGTGCCAGCAACAGGGGCGGGGAGACCCAGTACTTC. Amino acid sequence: CASNRGGETQYF.

The CDR3 loop reads CSGGTGTDTQYF. The CDR3 coding sequence is TGCAGCGGCGGGACGGGCACAGATACGCAGTATTTT. The gene calls are TRBV29-1 and TRBJ2-3; D perhaps matches TRBD2 (6 bases). The CDR3 covers 12 residues. Trimming shortened V by 7 bases and J by 1 base, and 9 bases separated the two germline ends. The V gene's germline CDR1 is SQVTM and CDR2 ANQGSEA.

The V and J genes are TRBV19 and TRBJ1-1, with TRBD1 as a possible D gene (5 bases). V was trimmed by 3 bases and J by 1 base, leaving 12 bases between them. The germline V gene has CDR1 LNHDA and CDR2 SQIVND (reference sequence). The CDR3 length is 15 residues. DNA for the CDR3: TGTGCCAGTAGTATGGAGGGACGCGAGAACACTGAAGCTTTCTTT. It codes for CASSMEGRENTEAFF.

The DNA of the CDR3 is TGTGCCAGCAGTGAGTCGGGGACAGGAGCTAACTATGGCTACACCTTC. It translates to CASSESGTGANYGYTF. This chain links TRBV2 with TRBJ1-2; 8 nucleotides align to TRBD1. Germline V gene data show CDR1 as SNHLY and CDR2 as FYNNEI. The CDR3 spans 16 residues. J lost 0 bases, V lost 3 bases, and 6 bases had no gene match.

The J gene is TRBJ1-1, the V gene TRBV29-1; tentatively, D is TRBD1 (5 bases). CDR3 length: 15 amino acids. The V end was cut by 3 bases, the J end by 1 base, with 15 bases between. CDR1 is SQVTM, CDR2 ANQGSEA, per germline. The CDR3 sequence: CSVDGKDRPNTEAFF. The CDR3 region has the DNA TGCAGCGTTGATGGGAAAGACAGACCGAACACTGAAGCTTTCTTT.

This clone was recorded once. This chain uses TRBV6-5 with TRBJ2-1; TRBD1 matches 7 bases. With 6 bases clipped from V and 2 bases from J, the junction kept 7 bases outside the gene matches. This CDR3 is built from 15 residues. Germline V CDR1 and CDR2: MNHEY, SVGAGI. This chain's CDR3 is CASSAGGPTYNEQFF. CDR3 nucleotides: TGTGCCAGCAGCGCAGGGGGTCCAACCTACAATGAGCAGTTCTTC.

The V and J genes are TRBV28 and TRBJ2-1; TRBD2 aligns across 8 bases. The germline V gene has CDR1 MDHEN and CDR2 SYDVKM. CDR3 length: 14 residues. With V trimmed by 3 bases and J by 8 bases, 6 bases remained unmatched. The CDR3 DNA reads TGTGCCAGCAGTTTGTTCGGGAGGGCGGATGAGCAGTTCTTC. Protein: CASSLFGRADEQFF.

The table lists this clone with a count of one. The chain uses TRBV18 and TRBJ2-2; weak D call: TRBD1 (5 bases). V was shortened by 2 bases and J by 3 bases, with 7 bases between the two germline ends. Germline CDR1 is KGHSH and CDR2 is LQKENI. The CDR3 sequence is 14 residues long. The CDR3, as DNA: TGTGCCAGCTCACCAGACAGTTACACCGGGGAGCTGTTTTTT. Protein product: CASSPDSYTGELFF.

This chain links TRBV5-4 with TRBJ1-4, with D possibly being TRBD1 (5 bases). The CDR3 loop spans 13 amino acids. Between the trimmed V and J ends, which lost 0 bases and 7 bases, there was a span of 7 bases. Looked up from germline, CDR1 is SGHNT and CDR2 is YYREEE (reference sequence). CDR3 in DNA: TGTGCCAGCAGCTTGGCTCAGGGTGAAAAACTGTTTTTT. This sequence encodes CASSLAQGEKLFF.

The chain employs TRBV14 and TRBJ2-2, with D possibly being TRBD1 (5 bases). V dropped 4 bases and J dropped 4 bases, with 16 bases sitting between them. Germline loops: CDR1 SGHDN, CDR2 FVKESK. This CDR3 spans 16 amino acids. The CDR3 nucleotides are TGTGCCAGCAGCCCTGTGGGCTATACAGGCACCGGGGAGCTGTTTTTT. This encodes CASSPVGYTGTGELFF.

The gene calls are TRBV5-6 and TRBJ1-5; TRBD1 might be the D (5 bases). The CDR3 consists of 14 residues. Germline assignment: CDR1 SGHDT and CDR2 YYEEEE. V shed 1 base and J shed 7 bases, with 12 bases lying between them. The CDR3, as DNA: TGTGCCAGCAGCTTGAACCAGGGCGGACAGCCCCAGCATTTT. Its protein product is CASSLNQGGQPQHF.

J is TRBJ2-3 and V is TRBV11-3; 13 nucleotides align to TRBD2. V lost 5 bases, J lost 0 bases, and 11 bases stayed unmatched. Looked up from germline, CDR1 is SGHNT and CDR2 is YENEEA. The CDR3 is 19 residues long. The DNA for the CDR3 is TGTGCCAGCAGCCCACGCGTCACGACTAGCGGGGGGAGCACAGATACGCAGTATTTT. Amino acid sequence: CASSPRVTTSGGSTDTQYF. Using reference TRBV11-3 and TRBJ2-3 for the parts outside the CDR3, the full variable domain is EAGVVQSPRYKIIEKKQPVAFWCNPISGHNTLYWYLQNLGQGPELLIRYENEEAVDDSQLPKDRFSAERLKGVDSTLKIQPAELGDSAVYLCASSPRVTTSGGSTDTQYFGPGTRLTVL.

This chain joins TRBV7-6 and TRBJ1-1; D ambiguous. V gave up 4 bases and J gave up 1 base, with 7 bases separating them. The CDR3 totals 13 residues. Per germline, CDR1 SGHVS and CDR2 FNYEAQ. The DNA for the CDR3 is TGTGCCAGCAGCTATACAGCGAACACTGAAGCTTTCTTT. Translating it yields CASSYTANTEAFF.

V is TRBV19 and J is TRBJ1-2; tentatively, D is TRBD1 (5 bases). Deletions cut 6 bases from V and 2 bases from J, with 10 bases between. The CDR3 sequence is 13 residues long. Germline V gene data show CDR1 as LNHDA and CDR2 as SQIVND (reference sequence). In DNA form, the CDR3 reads TGTGCCAGTAGATGGGAGGGGAACTATGGCTACACCTTC. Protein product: CASRWEGNYGYTF.

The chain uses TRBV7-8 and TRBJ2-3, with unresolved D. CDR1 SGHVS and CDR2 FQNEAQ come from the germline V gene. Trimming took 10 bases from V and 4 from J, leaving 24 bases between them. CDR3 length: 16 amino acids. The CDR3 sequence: CATTLVEPRGSDTQYF. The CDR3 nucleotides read TGTGCCACCACCTTGGTCGAACCCAGAGGATCAGATACGCAGTATTTT.

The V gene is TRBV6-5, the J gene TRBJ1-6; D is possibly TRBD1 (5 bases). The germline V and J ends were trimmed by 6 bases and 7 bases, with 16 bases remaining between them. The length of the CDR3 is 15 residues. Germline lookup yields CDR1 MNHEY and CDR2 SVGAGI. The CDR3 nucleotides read TGTGCCAGCAGCGACCAGCAGGGAGGGAATTCACCCCTCCACTTT. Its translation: CASSDQQGGNSPLHF.